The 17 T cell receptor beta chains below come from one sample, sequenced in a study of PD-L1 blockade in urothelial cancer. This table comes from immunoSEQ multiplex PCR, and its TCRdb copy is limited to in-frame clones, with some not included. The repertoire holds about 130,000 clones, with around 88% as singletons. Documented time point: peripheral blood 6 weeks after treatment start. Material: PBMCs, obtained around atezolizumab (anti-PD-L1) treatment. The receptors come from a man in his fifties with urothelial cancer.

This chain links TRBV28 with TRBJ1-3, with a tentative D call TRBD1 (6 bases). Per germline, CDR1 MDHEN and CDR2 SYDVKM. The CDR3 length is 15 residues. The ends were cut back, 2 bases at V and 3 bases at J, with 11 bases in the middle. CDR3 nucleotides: TGTGCCAGCAGTTTAGCGGGGGGCGTTGGAAACACCATATATTTT. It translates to CASSLAGGVGNTIYF.

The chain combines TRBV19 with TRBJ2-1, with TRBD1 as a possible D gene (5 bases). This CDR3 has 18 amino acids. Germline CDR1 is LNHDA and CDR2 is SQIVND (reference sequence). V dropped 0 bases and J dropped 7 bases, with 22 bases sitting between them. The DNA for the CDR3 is TGTGCCAGTAGTATAGATCCCCCAGGGCTACATGTTGGGAATGAGCAGTTCTTC. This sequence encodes CASSIDPPGLHVGNEQFF.

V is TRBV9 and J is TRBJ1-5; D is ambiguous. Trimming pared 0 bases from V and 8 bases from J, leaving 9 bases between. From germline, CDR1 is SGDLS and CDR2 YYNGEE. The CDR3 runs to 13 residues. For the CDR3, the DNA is TGTGCCAGCAGCGTAGGGGAGCGGGAGCCCCAGCATTTT. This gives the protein CASSVGEREPQHF. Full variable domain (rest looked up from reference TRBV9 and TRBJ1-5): DSGVTQTPKHLITATGQRVTLRCSPRSGDLSVYWYQQSLDQGLQFLIQYYNGEERAKGNILERFSAQQFPDLHSELNLSSLELGDSALYFCASSVGEREPQHFGDGTRLSIL.

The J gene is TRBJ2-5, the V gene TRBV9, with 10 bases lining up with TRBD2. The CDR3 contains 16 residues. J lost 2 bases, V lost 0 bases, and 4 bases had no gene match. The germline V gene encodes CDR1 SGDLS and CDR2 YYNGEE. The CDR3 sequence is CASSVATSGNQETQYF. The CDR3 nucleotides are TGTGCCAGCAGCGTAGCAACTAGCGGGAATCAAGAGACCCAGTACTTC.

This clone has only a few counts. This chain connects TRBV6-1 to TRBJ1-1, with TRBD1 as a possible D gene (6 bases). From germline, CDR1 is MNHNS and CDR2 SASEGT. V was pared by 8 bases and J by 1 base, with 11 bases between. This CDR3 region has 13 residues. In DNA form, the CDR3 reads TGTGCCAGCGGCTGGGGGCAGAACACTGAAGCTTTCTTT. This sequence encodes CASGWGQNTEAFF.

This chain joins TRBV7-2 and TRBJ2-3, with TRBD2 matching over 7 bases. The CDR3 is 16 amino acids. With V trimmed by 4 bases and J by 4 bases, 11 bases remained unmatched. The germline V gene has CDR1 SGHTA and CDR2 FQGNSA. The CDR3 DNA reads TGTGCCAGCAGCTCCCGGACTAGGCGGTCTGCAGATACGCAGTATTTT. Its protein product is CASSSRTRRSADTQYF.

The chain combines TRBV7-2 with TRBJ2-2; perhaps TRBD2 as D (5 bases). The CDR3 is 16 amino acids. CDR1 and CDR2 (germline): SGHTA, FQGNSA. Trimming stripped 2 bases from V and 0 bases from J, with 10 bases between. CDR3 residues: CASSLRSVANTGELFF. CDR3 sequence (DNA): TGTGCCAGCAGCTTACGTAGCGTAGCGAACACCGGGGAGCTGTTTTTT.

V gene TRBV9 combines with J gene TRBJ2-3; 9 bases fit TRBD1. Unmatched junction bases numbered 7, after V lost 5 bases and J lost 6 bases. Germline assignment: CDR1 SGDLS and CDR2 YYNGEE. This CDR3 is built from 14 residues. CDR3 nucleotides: TGTGCCAGCAGTTCCGGGACAGGGTTTGATACGCAGTATTTT. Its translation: CASSSGTGFDTQYF.

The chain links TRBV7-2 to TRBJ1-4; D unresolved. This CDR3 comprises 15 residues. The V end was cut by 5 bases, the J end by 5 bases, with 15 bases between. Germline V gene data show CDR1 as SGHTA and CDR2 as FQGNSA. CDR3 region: CASSPSEGRNEKLFF. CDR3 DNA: TGTGCCAGCAGCCCATCTGAGGGTAGGAATGAAAAACTGTTTTTT.

CDR3: CASRRGAGTEVIEQYF. CDR3 DNA: TGTGCCAGCAGAAGGGGCGCCGGGACAGAGGTAATAGAGCAGTACTTC. The rearrangement uses TRBV28 and TRBJ2-7, with 7 bases that match TRBD1. The CDR3 consists of 16 residues. Germline trimming cut 6 bases from V and 7 bases from J; bases unmatched to any gene: 18. From germline, CDR1 is MDHEN and CDR2 SYDVKM.

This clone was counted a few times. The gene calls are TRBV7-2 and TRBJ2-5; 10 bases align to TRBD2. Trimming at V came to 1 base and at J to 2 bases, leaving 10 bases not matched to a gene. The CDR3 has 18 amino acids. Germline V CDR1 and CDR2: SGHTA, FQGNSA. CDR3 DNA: TGTGCCAGCAGCTTAGATGTTGCGGGACTAGCGAAACAAGAGACCCAGTACTTC. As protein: CASSLDVAGLAKQETQYF. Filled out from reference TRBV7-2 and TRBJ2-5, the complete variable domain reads GAGVSQSPSNKVTEKGKDVELRCDPISGHTALYWYRQSLGQGLEFLIYFQGNSAPDKSGLPSDRFSAERTGGSVSTLTIQRTQQEDSAVYLCASSLDVAGLAKQETQYFGPGTRLLVL.

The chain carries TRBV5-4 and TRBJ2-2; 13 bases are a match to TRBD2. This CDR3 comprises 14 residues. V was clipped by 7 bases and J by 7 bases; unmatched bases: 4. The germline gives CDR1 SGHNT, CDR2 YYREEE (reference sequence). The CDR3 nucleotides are TGTGCCAGCGGCCGGACTAGCGGGAGCGGGGAGCTGTTTTTT. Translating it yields CASGRTSGSGELFF.

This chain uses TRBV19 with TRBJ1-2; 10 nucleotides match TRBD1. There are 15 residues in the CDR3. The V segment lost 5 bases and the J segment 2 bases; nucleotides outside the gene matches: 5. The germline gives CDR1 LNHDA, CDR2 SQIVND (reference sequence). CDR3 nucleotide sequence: TGTGCCAGTAGTGCGGGGACAGGGGAAAACTATGGCTACACCTTC. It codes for CASSAGTGENYGYTF.

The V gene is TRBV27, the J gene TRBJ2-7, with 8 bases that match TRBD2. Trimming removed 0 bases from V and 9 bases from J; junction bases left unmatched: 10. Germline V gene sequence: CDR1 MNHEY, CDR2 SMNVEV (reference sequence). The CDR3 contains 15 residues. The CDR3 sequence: CASSLSGGRLLGQYF. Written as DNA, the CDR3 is TGTGCCAGCAGTTTATCAGGCGGGAGGTTGTTAGGGCAGTACTTC.

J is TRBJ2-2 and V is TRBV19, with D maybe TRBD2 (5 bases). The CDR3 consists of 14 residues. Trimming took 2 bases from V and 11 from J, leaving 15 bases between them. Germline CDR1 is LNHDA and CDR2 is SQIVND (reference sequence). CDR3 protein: CASSILRSPGELFF. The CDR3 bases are TGTGCCAGTAGTATATTACGGAGCCCGGGAGAGCTGTTTTTT.

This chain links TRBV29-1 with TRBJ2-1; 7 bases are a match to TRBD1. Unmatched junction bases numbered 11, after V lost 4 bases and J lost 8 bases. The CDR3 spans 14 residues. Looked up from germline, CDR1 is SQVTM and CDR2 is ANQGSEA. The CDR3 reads CSVGPQGSSDEQFF. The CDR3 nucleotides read TGCAGCGTTGGACCACAGGGGTCCAGCGATGAGCAGTTCTTC.

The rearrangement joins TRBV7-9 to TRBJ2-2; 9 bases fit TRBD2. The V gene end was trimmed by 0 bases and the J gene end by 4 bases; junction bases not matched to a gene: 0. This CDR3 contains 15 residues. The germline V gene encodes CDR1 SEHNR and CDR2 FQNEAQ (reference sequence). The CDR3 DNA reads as TGTGCCAGCAGCTTAGCAGCGGGAGGCACCGGGGAGCTGTTTTTT. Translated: CASSLAAGGTGELFF.